The clone carrying this TCR beta chain was observed a few times. No antigen is known for it. The data stem from a study of response to subunit inactivated influenza vaccine. Germline V gene lookup returns CDR1 SGHNT and CDR2 YYREEE (reference sequence). The CDR3 covers 13 residues. V shed 0 bases and J 11 bases; nucleotides not matched to a gene: 5. General study results and limits: Authors proposed each seasonal influenza vaccination draws in few new T cells.

MiXCR was run by TCRdb on the RT-PCR reads, yielding one entry per CDR3 protein. In the table there are around 750,000 distinct CDR3 sequences, over 20% of which are singletons. Here the sequenced sample was PBMCs from blood, taken 5 days after vaccination. The V call is TRBV5-4, the J call TRBJ1-5, with 7 bases fitting TRBD1. The receptor was isolated from a man aged 50-59 years who received an inactivated influenza vaccine. The CDR3: CASSLGQGAAQHF. The CDR3, as DNA: TGTGCCAGCAGCTTGGGACAGGGAGCGGCCCAGCATTTT.